These 15 T cell receptor beta chains came from one sample sequenced in a study of blood T cell repertoires in COVID-19. Some clones are missing from TCRdb's copy, which holds only in-frame ones; the method was immunoSEQ multiplex PCR. The sample holds tens of thousands of clones, roughly 88% seen once. The sample comprised peripheral blood. Receptors originate from a man aged 60-69 years with acute or convalescent COVID-19.

The chain links TRBV19 to TRBJ1-2, with a weak D call TRBD1 (5 bases). Trimming cost V 4 bases and J 1 base, with 10 bases left between them. CDR3 length equals 14 residues. Per the germline V gene, CDR1 is LNHDA and CDR2 is SQIVND (reference sequence). CDR3: CASSKEGLNYGYTF. CDR3 sequence (DNA): TGTGCCAGTAGTAAAGAGGGACTTAACTATGGCTACACCTTC.

The V gene is TRBV7-9, the J gene TRBJ1-4, with TRBD1 matching 7 bases. Germline V gene data show CDR1 as SEHNR and CDR2 as FQNEAQ (reference sequence). The CDR3 is made up of 14 amino acids. The trim removed 6 bases at V and 6 bases at J, leaving 7 bases unmatched. The CDR3 here is CASSRRQGDEKLFF. The DNA of the CDR3 is TGTGCCAGCAGTCGGAGACAGGGCGATGAAAAACTGTTTTTT.

The chain couples TRBV5-1 to TRBJ2-1; 10 bases match TRBD1. Germline V gene data show CDR1 as SGHRS and CDR2 as YFSETQ. The junction had 8 bases not matched to a gene; V was cut back by 7 bases and J by 4 bases. This CDR3 contains 15 residues. CDR3 nucleotides: TGCGCCAGCTGGGGGACAGGGGCCTCGTACAATGAGCAGTTCTTC. Protein sequence: CASWGTGASYNEQFF.

The V and J genes are TRBV11-1 and TRBJ2-3; D perhaps matches TRBD1 (5 bases). The CDR3 loop spans 13 amino acids. The V end lost 1 base, the J end lost 12 bases, and 14 bases lay between the germline ends. CDR1 SGHAT and CDR2 FQDESV come from the germline V gene (reference sequence). CDR3 DNA sequence: TGTGCCAGCAGCTTAGAGGGGCCACCGAACCAGTATTTT. It codes for CASSLEGPPNQYF.

The chain has TRBV28 and TRBJ1-5, with TRBD1 matching over 12 bases. The V and J ends lost 6 bases and 7 bases, in that order; junction bases with no gene match: 7. CDR1 is MDHEN, CDR2 SYDVKM, per germline. The CDR3 contains 15 residues. The CDR3 loop reads CASRGGQGAVQPQHF. Written as DNA, the CDR3 is TGTGCCAGCAGGGGGGGACAGGGGGCTGTCCAGCCCCAGCATTTT. The full variable domain, rest sourced from reference TRBV28 and TRBJ1-5, is DVKVTQSSRYLVKRTGEKVFLECVQDMDHENMFWYRQDPGLGLRLIYFSYDVKMKEKGDIPEGYSVSREKKERFSLILESASTNQTSMYLCASRGGQGAVQPQHFGDGTRLSIL.

The chain uses TRBV7-3 and TRBJ1-1, with a possible D match to TRBD1 (5 bases). Trimming pared 6 bases from V and 2 bases from J, leaving 10 bases between. The CDR3 has 13 amino acids. Germline CDR1 SGHTA, CDR2 FQGTGA. As DNA, the CDR3 is TGTGCCAGCAGTCAGGACACTAACACTGAAGCTTTCTTT. Amino acids: CASSQDTNTEAFF.

This chain joins TRBV6-5 and TRBJ1-6; the D gene is possibly TRBD1 (5 bases). Trimming removed 2 bases from V and 5 bases from J, with 7 bases in between. The CDR3 spans 14 residues. Germline-derived CDR1 and CDR2 are MNHEY and SVGAGI. The CDR3 reads CASSYQGDNSPLHF. The DNA for the CDR3 is TGTGCCAGCAGTTACCAGGGTGATAATTCACCCCTCCACTTT.

With respect to this clone: The junction differs from germline at one of its ends, possibly a read error. This rearrangement joins TRBV5-1 to TRBJ1-2; 8 positions match TRBD1. Germline values: CDR1 SGHRS, CDR2 YFSETQ. CDR3 length equals 15 residues. For the CDR3, the DNA is TGCGCCAGCGGCTTAGGAGGGCAGGGGGCCTATGGCTACACCTTC. This codes for CASGLGGQGAYGYTF. Combining the CDR3 with reference TRBV5-1 and TRBJ1-2 gives the whole variable domain KAGVTQTPRYLIKTRGQQVTLSCSPISGHRSVSWYQQTPGQGLQFLFEYFSETQRNKGNFPGRFSGRQFSNSRSEMNVSTLELGDSALYLCASGLGGQGAYGYTFGSGTRLTVV.

A word on this clone: Sequence at one end of the junction differs from germline and may be a read error. The chain couples TRBV19 to TRBJ2-1; 9 bases match TRBD2. This CDR3 is built from 15 residues. The germline gives CDR1 LNHDA, CDR2 SQIVND (reference sequence). Here the CDR3 reads CAGSIGLAGHNEQFF. The CDR3 nucleotides read TGTGCCGGTAGTATTGGCCTAGCGGGGCACAATGAGCAGTTCTTC.

V usage is TRBV11-1 and J usage is TRBJ2-6; weak D call: TRBD1 (5 bases). There are 15 residues in the CDR3. The V gene's germline CDR1 is SGHAT and CDR2 FQDESV (reference sequence). V was pared by 2 bases and J by 0 bases, with 5 bases between. The CDR3 loop is CASSLRGSGANVLTF. CDR3 in DNA: TGTGCCAGCAGCTTAAGGGGCTCTGGGGCCAACGTCCTGACTTTC.

The chain uses TRBV29-1 and TRBJ2-5, with TRBD1 identical over 7 bases. Germline assignment: CDR1 SQVTM and CDR2 ANQGSEA. V was pared by 7 bases and J by 2 bases, with 7 bases of the junction left unmatched. The CDR3 sequence is 13 residues long. The CDR3 bases are TGCAGCGGGACAGGAAACAATCAAGAGACCCAGTACTTC. This gives the protein CSGTGNNQETQYF. The full variable domain, in which reference TRBV29-1 and TRBJ2-5 provide the parts outside the CDR3, is SAVISQKPSRDICQRGTSLTIQCQVDSQVTMMFWYRQQPGQSLTLIATANQGSEATYESGFVIDKFPISRPNLTFSTLTVSNMSPEDSSIYLCSGTGNNQETQYFGPGTRLLVL.

The rearrangement joins TRBV5-4 to TRBJ2-2; D gene ambiguous. Deletions cut 5 bases from V and 5 bases from J, with 13 bases between. The V gene's germline CDR1 is SGHNT and CDR2 YYREEE (reference sequence). CDR3 length: 14 residues. The CDR3 spells CASSPTGFTGELFF. The CDR3 DNA sequence: TGTGCCAGCAGTCCCACGGGTTTTACCGGGGAGCTGTTTTTT.

The chain recombines TRBV9 with TRBJ2-1; D not certain. The germline V gene encodes CDR1 SGDLS and CDR2 YYNGEE. The V end lost 4 bases, the J end lost 7 bases, and 12 bases lay between the germline ends. This CDR3 has 13 residues. CDR3 loop: CASSPQSRNEQFF. The CDR3 DNA sequence: TGTGCCAGCAGCCCCCAGTCCCGAAATGAGCAGTTCTTC.

The V call is TRBV24-1, the J call TRBJ2-1, with 8 positions matching TRBD1. CDR1 is KGHDR and CDR2 is SFDVKD in the germline V gene. The CDR3 spans 15 residues. With 3 bases clipped from V and 6 bases from J, the junction kept 6 bases outside the gene matches. This chain's CDR3 is CATSDEDRAGNEQFF. The CDR3 nucleotides are TGTGCCACCAGTGATGAGGACAGGGCCGGCAATGAGCAGTTCTTC.

Only a few counts were recorded for this clone. This rearrangement joins TRBV27 to TRBJ2-7, with TRBD2 matching 14 bases. The germline V gene has CDR1 MNHEY and CDR2 SMNVEV (reference sequence). This CDR3 is built from 15 residues. With 7 bases clipped from V and 5 bases from J, the junction kept 7 bases outside the gene matches. Written as DNA, the CDR3 is TGTGCCAGCACCGGGACTAGCGGGAGTCTCGACGAGCAGTACTTC. Amino acids: CASTGTSGSLDEQYF.